The present TCR beta chain was sequenced within a study of blood T cell repertoires in COVID-19. Germline V gene sequence: CDR1 LGHDT, CDR2 YNNKEL (reference sequence). Losses at the gene ends were 5 bases for V and 3 bases for J; bases not matched to a gene: 2. This CDR3 has 13 residues. Measured with immunoSEQ multiplex PCR; TCRdb has only the in-frame clones, and not every one. The sample carries about 150,000 clones, roughly 75% recorded once. Participants were placed into cohorts based on the clinical history they reported. Two negative PCRs, clearance, or symptom resolution had been documented for recovered Cohort 3 donors.

Sequencing input: PBMCs or T cells enriched from blood (not recorded which). The TCR comes from a woman aged 45-65 years who had recovered from COVID-19. The chain joins TRBV3-1 (or the pseudogene TRBV3-2) to TRBJ1-1; 8 bases match TRBD1. The CDR3 here is CASSGQGDTEAFF. The CDR3 DNA reads TGTGCCAGCAGCGGACAGGGAGACACTGAAGCTTTCTTT.